This note documents a single T cell receptor (beta chain) sequence. Its antigen target is currently unknown. No quality values exist for individual bases; no much larger clone is one base distant. TCR beta CDR3 regions were amplified from RNA transcripts. The TCR CDR3 was subjected to a first round of RT-PCR using the HTBI primer set and the Qiagen OneStep RT-PCR kit. The libraries were constructed in a second round of multiplex PCR and then size-selected and purified. Sequencing of the libraries was done on an Illumina HiSeq2000 using paired-end 100 bp reads. The paper's processing steps were these. Raw data were processed with SOAPnuke, discarding reads with adapters, uncalled bases, mean Phred below 15, or no exact constant-primer or identifier match. COPE v1.2.5 was used to merge the high-quality paired reads, and each unique nucleotide sequence was defined as a clonotype. MiTCR v1.1 was used to align the clonotypes against IMGT TRBV, TRBD and TRBJ reference segments. Only V-J combinations with frequency above 0.0001, covering about 99% of repertoires, were analysed. The TCS score was defined as the ratio of F50 (clonal expansion) to E x V (chaos), calculated using BLOSUM62-based TCRdist between CDR3 peptides within each V-J. Welch's t-statistics and random forest reduced roughly 540 V-J features to fewer than 15, which were used in a naive Bayes classifier (R e1071). In TCRdb, the public reads were trimmed at Q25 with fastp and aligned with MiXCR, with productive beta chains retained. Merged by CDR3 protein, the rows form single entries marked with the most common genes and DNA. TCRdb, rather than the study authors, made the V and J calls. Present in this sample are 600,000 to 750,000 distinct CDR3 sequences, roughly 17% of which were seen just once. The top ten constitute roughly a sixth of the sample.

V gives up 4 bases and J gives up 7 bases, and the segment between their germline ends measures 14 bases. Inclusive of the bounding cysteine and phenylalanine, the CDR3 is 13 residues long. Solely the CDR3 DNA is kept, with 39 bases framed from the first base. CDR1 SQVTM and CDR2 ANQGSEA were looked up in the germline V gene. The data belong to a study of T cells in Graves' hyperthyroidism and ophthalmopathy (dated by TCRdb to about 2019). General notes on the study: Peripheral blood samples were taken at the time of initial diagnosis, prior to any treatment. TCR V-J signatures able to tell the groups apart were searched for in a discovery cohort of 90 to 100 patients, of whom roughly 42 had Graves' ophthalmopathy and 57 had stable Graves' hyperthyroidism. An independent validation cohort of under 20 hyperthyroidism patients and some 15 patients who later progressed to ophthalmopathy tested prospective prediction of ophthalmopathy. The roughly 90 discovery patients were divided at random into training and test sets in a 7:3 ratio. In addition, the study compared T-cell repertoires in thyroid tissue and in blood from several Graves' hyperthyroidism patients. After sampling, hyperthyroidism patients received methimazole starting at 30 mg daily, and ophthalmopathy patients received high-dose intravenous methylprednisolone. The paper reports TCR Vbeta CDR3 sequencing of some 140 peripheral blood samples: approximately 43 ophthalmopathy, roughly 80 hyperthyroidism and around 17 progressor patients. Study-wide findings and limitations: No statistical method was used to fix the sample size in advance, and group allocation was not hidden from the investigators. In validation, the model predicted progression to ophthalmopathy a median of about 6 months before onset, with over 60% sensitivity and more than 72% specificity. A 13 V-J signature model separated ophthalmopathy from stable hyperthyroidism, with roughly 88% sensitivity and 81% to 82% specificity in cross-validation and 80%/75% in testing. Most expanded thyroid clonotypes (frequency above 0.001) were also found in blood, which suggests that blood repertoires may mirror thyroid immune responses.

Graves' hyperthyroidism was defined as stable when no progression to ophthalmopathy occurred over 18 months of follow-up. The hyperthyroidism patients were between 18 and 65 years old and newly diagnosed, with a disease duration of less than 2 months. The study excluded patients with uncontrolled infections, other autoimmune diseases, pregnancy or lactation. Diagnoses were established on the basis of clinical symptoms, serum thyroxine and TRAb, thyroid ultrasound, and orbital computed tomography. PBMCs were isolated from approximately 10 ml of fresh peripheral blood by Ficoll-Paque density gradient centrifugation. Total RNA was extracted with Trizol reagent, and quality was checked on an Agilent 2100 Bioanalyzer.

This TCR derives from a man in his fifties with Graves' hyperthyroidism. Recombination linked TRBV29-1 to TRBJ2-1; TRBD2 is a possible D gene, resting on 6 matching bases. The sequencing input was blood. The CDR3 corresponds to CSVGSSELNEQFF. The DNA sequence is TGCAGCGTTGGGTCTAGCGAGTTGAATGAGCAGTTCTTC.